These 30 T cell receptor beta chains were sequenced from one sample in a study of blood T cell repertoires in COVID-19. Sequencing was performed with immunoSEQ multiplex PCR; in TCRdb, only in-frame clones are kept and a portion is missing. This table has 90,000 to 120,000 clones, more than 70% appearing once. Sequenced input: peripheral blood. These receptors were taken from a human donor in a cohort sampled during active COVID-19.

Concerning this clone itself: A read error may account for a junction end that differs from germline. The CDR3 region is CASSFRTGTGAFF. In nucleotides, the CDR3 is TGTGCCAGCAGTTTCCGTACAGGTACTGGAGCTTTCTTT. This chain uses TRBV27 with TRBJ1-1; D is perhaps TRBD1 (5 bases). Germline assignment: CDR1 MNHEY and CDR2 SMNVEV (reference sequence). The CDR3 runs to 13 residues.

The rearrangement links TRBV6-4 to TRBJ2-5; D is unresolved. CDR3 length equals 14 residues. V was pared by 0 bases and J by 7 bases, with 12 bases between. CDR1 MRHNA and CDR2 SNTAGT come from the germline V gene. The CDR3 is CASSDSGGLGTQYF. The CDR3 DNA reads as TGTGCCAGCAGTGACTCCGGCGGTTTAGGGACCCAGTACTTC.

This clone is labeled as medium-sized. This sample also contains other DNA sequences that code for the same CDR3. CDR3 nucleotides: TGTGCCAGCAGCTTAGTTCAGGGAAACTCACCCCTCCACTTT. Amino acids: CASSLVQGNSPLHF. The V and J genes are TRBV7-2 and TRBJ1-6; tentatively, D is TRBD1 (5 bases). V was trimmed by 1 base and J by 10 bases, leaving 11 bases between them. CDR1 is SGHTA, CDR2 FQGNSA, per germline. This CDR3 comprises 14 residues.

The chain couples TRBV7-2 to TRBJ1-2; D gene uncertain. From germline, CDR1 is SGHTA and CDR2 FQGNSA. The CDR3 spans 15 residues. V dropped 2 bases and J dropped 4 bases, with 14 bases sitting between them. The chain's CDR3 is CASSLLGTEGYGYTF. The CDR3 DNA sequence: TGTGCCAGCAGCTTACTGGGAACCGAGGGCTATGGCTACACCTTC. The whole variable domain, remainder taken from reference TRBV7-2 and TRBJ1-2, is GAGVSQSPSNKVTEKGKDVELRCDPISGHTALYWYRQSLGQGLEFLIYFQGNSAPDKSGLPSDRFSAERTGGSVSTLTIQRTQQEDSAVYLCASSLLGTEGYGYTFGSGTRLTVV.

V usage is TRBV7-2 and J usage is TRBJ2-3, with D maybe TRBD2 (6 bases). The CDR3 covers 15 residues. The V gene lost 0 bases and the J gene lost 3 bases, with 10 bases spanning the gap. The germline gives CDR1 SGHTA, CDR2 FQGNSA. DNA for the CDR3: TGTGCCAGCAGCTTAGCGCGTCTAGCGACAGATACGCAGTATTTT. This sequence encodes CASSLARLATDTQYF.

The chain joins TRBV30 to TRBJ1-5; a weak D match, TRBD1 (6 bases). V was pared by 3 bases and J by 1 base, with 19 bases between. The CDR3 totals 17 residues. Germline CDR1 reads GTSNPN; CDR2 reads SVGIG (reference sequence). The CDR3 here is CAWSQAGGLGSNQPQHF. The CDR3 coding sequence is TGTGCCTGGAGCCAAGCGGGGGGGCTGGGGAGCAATCAGCCCCAGCATTTT.

The CDR3 DNA reads as TGTGCCAGCAGCCAAGTCCCAGGGGGCGCGGCGGGTGGCTACACCTTC. Amino acids: CASSQVPGGAAGGYTF. This chain uses TRBV3-1 (or the pseudogene TRBV3-2) with TRBJ1-2; 8 nucleotides agree with TRBD1. The CDR3 runs 16 residues. J gave up 7 bases and V 1 base, and 11 bases lay outside the gene matches. CDR1 and CDR2 from the germline V gene are LGHDT and YNNKEL (reference sequence).

This rearrangement joins TRBV6-2 or TRBV6-3 to TRBJ2-1; 9 positions match TRBD2. This CDR3 region has 15 residues. Germline assignment: CDR1 MNHEY and CDR2 SVGEGT. Trimming removed 6 bases from V and 5 bases from J; junction bases left unmatched: 8. CDR3 DNA sequence: TGTGCCAGCAGCCACCCCCGACTAGCGGACAATGAGCAGTTCTTC. Its translation: CASSHPRLADNEQFF.

The chain uses TRBV5-1 and TRBJ2-5; 8 positions agree with TRBD1. V gave up 4 bases and J gave up 4 bases; unmatched junction bases: 12. CDR3 length: 16 amino acids. Germline V CDR1 and CDR2: SGHRS, YFSETQ. CDR3 nucleotides: TGCGCCAGCAGCGGGGCAACGACAGGGGTTCTAGAGACCCAGTACTTC. Translation gives CASSGATTGVLETQYF.

The CDR3 nucleotides read TGTGCCAGCAGCCATACTAGCGGGAGCCATGAGCAGTTCTTC. Protein product: CASSHTSGSHEQFF. The V and J genes are TRBV7-3 and TRBJ2-1; TRBD2 agrees at 11 bases. The CDR3 is made up of 14 amino acids. V shed 5 bases, J shed 8 bases, and the junction held 5 bases outside the gene matches. The germline V gene encodes CDR1 SGHTA and CDR2 FQGTGA. The full variable domain, with the rest looked up from reference TRBV7-3 and TRBJ2-1, is GAGVSQTPSNKVTEKGKYVELRCDPISGHTALYWYRQSLGQGPEFLIYFQGTGAADDSGLPNDRFFAVRPEGSVSTLKIQRTERGDSAVYLCASSHTSGSHEQFFGPGTRLTVL.

The rearrangement links TRBV15 to TRBJ2-3; D might be TRBD2 (6 bases). The germline V gene has CDR1 LNHNV and CDR2 YYDKDF (reference sequence). V was shortened by 0 bases and J by 6 bases, with 13 bases between the two germline ends. The CDR3 length is 15 residues. The CDR3 nucleotides are TGTGCCACCAGCAGAGATCTAGCGAGTTTCGATACGCAGTATTTT. Its protein is CATSRDLASFDTQYF.

The chain uses TRBV5-4 and TRBJ2-7; D is possibly TRBD1 (6 bases). The V and J ends lost 2 bases and 0 bases respectively, with 12 bases between them. Germline CDR1 reads SGHNT; CDR2 reads YYREEE (reference sequence). CDR3 length: 15 amino acids. CDR3 DNA sequence: TGTGCCAGCAGCTTAGGGGGAAGGGCCTCCTACGAGCAGTACGTC. Translation gives CASSLGGRASYEQYV.

This clone was found once. The chain is built from TRBV11-3 and TRBJ2-1; D is possibly TRBD2 (5 bases). The CDR3 totals 14 residues. Germline assignment: CDR1 SGHNT and CDR2 YENEEA. Trimming removed 4 bases from V and 5 bases from J, with 12 bases in between. CDR3 DNA sequence: TGTGCCAGCAGCTCCCATAGGGAGAACAATGAGCAGTTCTTC. It codes for CASSSHRENNEQFF. Using reference TRBV11-3 and TRBJ2-1 for the parts outside the CDR3, the full variable domain is EAGVVQSPRYKIIEKKQPVAFWCNPISGHNTLYWYLQNLGQGPELLIRYENEEAVDDSQLPKDRFSAERLKGVDSTLKIQPAELGDSAVYLCASSSHRENNEQFFGPGTRLTVL.

The rearrangement joins TRBV24-1 to TRBJ2-1; the D is unclear. This CDR3 has 16 residues. CDR1 and CDR2 from the germline V gene are KGHDR and SFDVKD. The ends were cut back, 0 bases at V and 1 base at J, with 9 bases in the middle. In DNA form, the CDR3 reads TGTGCCACCAGTGATTTGGGCCCGAGGTCCTACAATGAGCAGTTCTTC. Translating gives CATSDLGPRSYNEQFF.

The chain employs TRBV28 and TRBJ1-1, with D perhaps TRBD1 (6 bases). The CDR3 runs to 15 residues. V was shortened by 3 bases and J by 1 base, with 12 bases between the two germline ends. Germline V gene sequence: CDR1 MDHEN, CDR2 SYDVKM. The CDR3 DNA is TGTGCCAGCAGTTTGAGCGGGGGCCCGAACACTGAAGCTTTCTTT. Amino acids: CASSLSGGPNTEAFF. Variable domain in full (rest from reference TRBV28 and TRBJ1-1): DVKVTQSSRYLVKRTGEKVFLECVQDMDHENMFWYRQDPGLGLRLIYFSYDVKMKEKGDIPEGYSVSREKKERFSLILESASTNQTSMYLCASSLSGGPNTEAFFGQGTRLTVV.

The V gene is TRBV10-2, the J gene TRBJ2-1; unclear D gene. V was cut by 3 bases and J by 6 bases, with 6 bases left in between. The germline gives CDR1 WSHSY, CDR2 SAAADI. The CDR3 runs 12 residues. CDR3 coding DNA: TGCGCCAGCAGTGACAGAACCAATGAGCAGTTCTTC. It codes for CASSDRTNEQFF.

This sequence joins TRBV24-1 and TRBJ2-7; 11 bases line up with TRBD1. This CDR3 is 17 amino acids long. V gave up 3 bases and J gave up 5 bases; unmatched junction bases: 11. The germline V gene has CDR1 KGHDR and CDR2 SFDVKD. The CDR3 here is CATSDPSSGTGGNEQYF. The CDR3 DNA reads as TGTGCCACCAGTGATCCGTCATCCGGGACAGGGGGGAACGAGCAGTACTTC.

This chain links TRBV7-2 with TRBJ2-3; 7 bases agree with TRBD2. Per the germline V gene, CDR1 is SGHTA and CDR2 is FQGNSA. The CDR3 is made up of 15 amino acids. V was pared by 3 bases and J by 4 bases, with 7 bases of the junction left unmatched. In DNA form, the CDR3 reads TGTGCCAGCAGCTTCCTGCGGGAGCGCGCAGATACGCAGTATTTT. Amino acids: CASSFLRERADTQYF. Based on the CDR3 plus reference TRBV7-2 and TRBJ2-3, the full variable domain is GAGVSQSPSNKVTEKGKDVELRCDPISGHTALYWYRQSLGQGLEFLIYFQGNSAPDKSGLPSDRFSAERTGGSVSTLTIQRTQQEDSAVYLCASSFLRERADTQYFGPGTRLTVL.

The CDR3 region has the DNA TGTGCCAGCAGTTACGTAGGGGGCAGCTATGAGCAGTTCTTC. Amino acid sequence: CASSYVGGSYEQFF. The chain uses TRBV6-6 and TRBJ2-1; 7 positions agree with TRBD1. CDR3 length: 14 amino acids. Germline CDR1 is MNHNY and CDR2 is SVGAGI (reference sequence). V shed 2 bases and J 8 bases; nucleotides not matched to a gene: 6.

The chain employs TRBV10-2 and TRBJ2-7; TRBD1 matches 9 bases. Germline CDR1 and CDR2: WSHSY and SAAADI. The CDR3 length is 14 residues. V dropped 6 bases and J dropped 7; count of bases not matched to a gene: 10. As DNA, the CDR3 is TGCGCCAGCAGGTCGGGACAGGGCCTCTTGGAGCAGTACTTC. This gives the protein CASRSGQGLLEQYF.

The chain recombines TRBV6-2 or TRBV6-3 with TRBJ2-5, with D hard to call. V was clipped by 4 bases and J by 0 bases, with 15 bases between them. CDR1 and CDR2 from the germline V gene are MNHEY and SVGEGT. The CDR3 sequence is 16 residues long. The DNA of the CDR3 is TGTGCCAGCAGTTTCTTAGTTTCCTTGTACCAAGAGACCCAGTACTTC. It encodes CASSFLVSLYQETQYF.

V is TRBV28 and J is TRBJ1-4; D gene uncertain. The CDR3 consists of 15 residues. Germline-derived CDR1 and CDR2 are MDHEN and SYDVKM. V was clipped by 0 bases and J by 1 base, with 6 bases between them. In nucleotides, the CDR3 is TGTGCCAGCAGTTTATGGGGCAAAACTAATGAAAAACTGTTTTTT. Translating it yields CASSLWGKTNEKLFF.

J is TRBJ2-7 and V is TRBV6-5, with 7 positions matching TRBD2. With V trimmed by 2 bases and J by 4 bases, 11 bases remained unmatched. The CDR3 is 16 residues long. Germline V gene lookup returns CDR1 MNHEY and CDR2 SVGAGI. The CDR3 reads CASSYKAGGSLYEQYV. CDR3 bases: TGTGCCAGCAGTTACAAGGCCGGCGGGAGTTTGTACGAGCAGTACGTC.

The count of this clone is one. The rearrangement uses TRBV18 and TRBJ2-7; 13 bases are shared with TRBD2. This CDR3 comprises 15 residues. The germline gives CDR1 KGHSH, CDR2 LQKENI. The V segment lost 5 bases and the J segment 3 bases; nucleotides outside the gene matches: 4. CDR3 region: CASSRTSGSFYEQYF. CDR3 bases: TGTGCCAGCTCAAGGACTAGCGGGAGTTTCTACGAGCAGTACTTC.

The chain is built from TRBV5-1 and TRBJ2-7, with a possible D match to TRBD1 (6 bases). The CDR3 covers 13 residues. The V gene's germline CDR1 is SGHRS and CDR2 YFSETQ. V was shortened by 4 bases and J by 0 bases, with 8 bases between the two germline ends. In DNA, the CDR3 is TGCGCCAGCAGCCGGGACAACTCCTACGAGCAGTACTTC. Protein product: CASSRDNSYEQYF.

The V gene is TRBV11-2, the J gene TRBJ2-7; 8 nucleotides line up with TRBD2. The CDR3 runs to 16 residues. Germline V gives CDR1 SGHAT, CDR2 FQNNGV. V shed 1 base and J 4 bases; nucleotides not matched to a gene: 9. CDR3 in amino acids: CASSLGVSGMEYEQYF. As DNA, the CDR3 is TGTGCCAGCAGCTTAGGAGTTAGCGGGATGGAGTACGAGCAGTACTTC.

This clone was seen a single time. The gene calls are TRBV5-8 and TRBJ1-2, with D possibly being TRBD1 (5 bases). Trimming stripped 0 bases from V and 7 bases from J, with 13 bases between. The CDR3 contains 14 residues. Germline V gene lookup returns CDR1 SGHTS and CDR2 YDEGEE. The CDR3 DNA reads TGTGCCAGCAGCTTGGCGGTCAGGGCCAGTGGCTACACCTTC. Amino acids: CASSLAVRASGYTF.

The chain uses TRBV2 and TRBJ2-2, with 14 bases aligning to TRBD2. This CDR3 contains 15 residues. CDR1 and CDR2 (germline): SNHLY, FYNNEI. Losses at the gene ends were 6 bases for V and 3 bases for J; bases not matched to a gene: 0. Written as DNA, the CDR3 is TGTGCCAGCAGGGGACTAGCGGGGGACACCGGGGAGCTGTTTTTT. It specifies CASRGLAGDTGELFF. Full variable domain (outside the CDR3, taken from reference TRBV2 and TRBJ2-2): EPEVTQTPSHQVTQMGQEVILRCVPISNHLYFYWYRQILGQKVEFLVSFYNNEISEKSEIFDDQFSVERPDGSNFTLKIRSTKLEDSAMYFCASRGLAGDTGELFFGEGSRLTVL.

CDR3 sequence: CASSPQGPAAGNTIYF. For the CDR3, the DNA is TGTGCCAGCTCACCCCAGGGTCCGGCAGCTGGAAACACCATATATTTT. The gene calls are TRBV18 and TRBJ1-3; TRBD1 might be the D (5 bases). With 3 bases removed from V and 2 bases from J, the gap between germline ends came to 14 bases. Germline V gives CDR1 KGHSH, CDR2 LQKENI. CDR3 size: 16 residues.

The chain combines TRBV7-2 with TRBJ2-5; D might be TRBD2 (5 bases). V was cut by 5 bases and J by 2 bases, with 9 bases left in between. CDR1 is SGHTA, CDR2 FQGNSA, per germline. This CDR3 is 13 amino acids long. Written as DNA, the CDR3 is TGTGCCAGCAGCGAGTTAGCGCAAGAGACCCAGTACTTC. Amino acids: CASSELAQETQYF.